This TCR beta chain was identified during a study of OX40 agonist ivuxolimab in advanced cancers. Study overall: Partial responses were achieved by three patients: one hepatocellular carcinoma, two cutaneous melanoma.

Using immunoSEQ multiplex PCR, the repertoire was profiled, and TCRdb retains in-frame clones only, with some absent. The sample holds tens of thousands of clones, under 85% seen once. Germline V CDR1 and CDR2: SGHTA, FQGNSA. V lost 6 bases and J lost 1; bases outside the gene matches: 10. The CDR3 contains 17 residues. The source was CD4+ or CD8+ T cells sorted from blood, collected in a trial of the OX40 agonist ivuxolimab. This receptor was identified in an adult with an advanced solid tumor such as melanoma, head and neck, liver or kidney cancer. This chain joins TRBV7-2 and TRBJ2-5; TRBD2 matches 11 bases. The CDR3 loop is CASSPVPTSGVQETQYF. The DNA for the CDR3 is TGTGCCAGCAGTCCAGTGCCGACTAGCGGGGTCCAAGAGACCCAGTACTTC.